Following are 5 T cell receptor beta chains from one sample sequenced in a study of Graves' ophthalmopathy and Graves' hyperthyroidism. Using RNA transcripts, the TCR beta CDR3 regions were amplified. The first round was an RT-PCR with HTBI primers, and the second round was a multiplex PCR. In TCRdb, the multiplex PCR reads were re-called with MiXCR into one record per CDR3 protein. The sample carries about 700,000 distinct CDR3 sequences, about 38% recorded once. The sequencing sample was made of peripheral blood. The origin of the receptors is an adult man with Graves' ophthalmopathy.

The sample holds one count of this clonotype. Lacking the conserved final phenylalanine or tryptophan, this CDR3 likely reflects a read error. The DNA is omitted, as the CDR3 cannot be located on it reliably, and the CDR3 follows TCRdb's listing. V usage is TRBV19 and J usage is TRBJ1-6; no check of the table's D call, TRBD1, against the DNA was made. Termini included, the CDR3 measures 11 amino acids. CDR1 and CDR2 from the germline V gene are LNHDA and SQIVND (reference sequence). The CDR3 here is CASSIGGGANT.

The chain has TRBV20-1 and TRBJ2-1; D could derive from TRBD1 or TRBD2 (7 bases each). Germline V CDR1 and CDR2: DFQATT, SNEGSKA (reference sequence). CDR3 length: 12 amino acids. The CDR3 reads CRVVDREGEQFF. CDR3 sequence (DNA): TGCAGAGTAGTAGACAGGGAGGGTGAGCAGTTCTTC.

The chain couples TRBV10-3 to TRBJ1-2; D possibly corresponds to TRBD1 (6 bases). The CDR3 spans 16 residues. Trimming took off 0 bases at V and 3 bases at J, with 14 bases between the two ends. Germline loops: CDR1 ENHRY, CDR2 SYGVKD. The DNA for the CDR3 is TGTGCCATCAGTGAGTCCGGGACAATAGGGGACTATGGCTACACCTTC. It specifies CAISESGTIGDYGYTF.

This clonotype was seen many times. This CDR3 is CASSEGIMNTEAFF. CDR3 bases: TGTGCCAGCAGTGAAGGAATAATGAACACTGAAGCTTTCTTT. The chain combines TRBV6-5 with TRBJ1-1; D call uncertain. Germline-derived CDR1 and CDR2 are MNHEY and SVGAGI. V was shortened by 5 bases and J by 0 bases, with 10 bases between the two germline ends. This CDR3 has 14 amino acids.

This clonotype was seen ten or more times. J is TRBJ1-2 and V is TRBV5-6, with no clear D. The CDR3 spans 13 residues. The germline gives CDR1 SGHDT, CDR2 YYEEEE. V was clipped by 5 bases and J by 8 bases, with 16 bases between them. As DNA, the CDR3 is TGTGCCAGCAGGAGTACGGCCTATGGAGGCTACACCTTC. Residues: CASRSTAYGGYTF.